This TCR beta chain was sequenced for a study of blood T cell repertoires in COVID-19. Looking at the study overall: Sources were T cells, B-cell-depleted T cells, or PBMCs; the material itself was cDNA or gDNA.

In the study's own analysis: How many nucleated cells were present was estimated from reference gene primer amplification. Here immunoSEQ multiplex PCR was the method, and the copy in TCRdb shows in-frame clones only, minus some. The V and J calls and clone size were taken over from that table, and D and trimming were inferred from the DNA. The sample lists 350,000 to 400,000 clones; 88% were seen once. Individuals drawn from approximately 22 US areas were about 18 to 95 years old. Participant-reported clinical history was the basis for cohort assignment. Trimming left V 6 bases short and J 2 bases short, with 22 bases between. The germline CDR1 and CDR2 sequences are SQVTM and ANQGSEA. CDR3 length equals 16 residues.

This chain joins TRBV29-1 and TRBJ1-1; D may be TRBD1 (6 bases). The clonotype originates from a woman between 25 and 40 years old with acute COVID-19. The specimen was PBMCs or T cells enriched from blood (not recorded which). The CDR3 sequence: CSVARGRESGNTEAFF. The CDR3 DNA reads as TGCAGCGTCGCCAGGGGCAGGGAAAGCGGCAACACTGAAGCTTTCTTT.